These T cell receptor beta chains were read from a single sample in a study of blood T cell repertoires in COVID-19. Clones were sequenced by immunoSEQ multiplex PCR, and TCRdb holds only the in-frame ones, with some missing. The sample holds roughly 150,000 clones, roughly nine tenths seen once. The sample was peripheral blood. The receptors here all came from a human donor in a cohort sampled during active COVID-19. Each CDR3 is given with its conserved first and last residue. A D gene is named only where the DNA matches it firmly. Not all rows give a size; the values are once, few, many and, for expanded clones, a class.

-	TRBV6-2/TRBV6-3	12	-	TRBJ1-2	TGTGCCAGCAGCTCACCAGGGGACGGCTACACCTTC	CASSSPGDGYTF
-	TRBV29-1	14	-	TRBJ2-3	TGCAGCGCCTCGGACTTTTTTTCCACAGATACGCAGTATTTT	CSASDFFSTDTQYF
-	TRBV7-3	13	-	TRBJ2-3	TGTGCCAGCAGCCAGCAGGGGTCAGATACGCAGTATTTT	CASSQQGSDTQYF
once	TRBV6-5	16	TRBD2	TRBJ2-1	TGTGCCAGCAGTTACAAACTAGCGGGACAGGTTTTAGAGCAGTTCTTC	CASSYKLAGQVLEQFF
-	TRBV28	16	-	TRBJ1-5	TGTGCCAGCAGTTTCCGCGGGGGGTGGGCAGATCAGCCCCAGCATTTT	CASSFRGGWADQPQHF
-	TRBV2	15	TRBD2	TRBJ2-5	TGTGCCAGCAGTGATCTAGCGGGAAAAGTGGAGACCCAGTACTTC	CASSDLAGKVETQYF
-	TRBV6-5	14	TRBD1	TRBJ1-2	TGTGCCAGCAGCAGACACAGGGGTGACTATGGCTACACCTTC	CASSRHRGDYGYTF
-	TRBV28	14	-	TRBJ1-5	TGTGCCAGCACTTTATCAGGGCGGGAACAGCCCCAGCATTTT	CASTLSGREQPQHF
-	TRBV5-5	16	TRBD2	TRBJ2-1	TGTGCCAGCAGCTTGGGGACTAGCGGGAGGGCCAATGAGCAGTTCTTC	CASSLGTSGRANEQFF
-	TRBV2	17	-	TRBJ2-1	TGTGCCAGCAGTGAAGAGTTGGGGGGGCTGTCCTACAATGAGCAGTTCTTC	CASSEELGGLSYNEQFF
-	TRBV28	15	-	TRBJ1-2	TGTGCCAGCAGTTCCCCAGGGGACGCTAACTATGGCTACACCTTC	CASSSPGDANYGYTF
few	TRBV6-1	14	TRBD1	TRBJ1-5	TGTGCCAGCAGTGAGGGACAGTCCAATCAGCCCCAGCATTTT	CASSEGQSNQPQHF
-	TRBV19	18	TRBD2	TRBJ2-7	TGTGCCAGTAGTAACAGGGGTGGAGCGGGAGGCAGCTCCTACGAGCAGTACTTC	CASSNRGGAGGSSYEQYF
-	TRBV30	18	TRBD1	TRBJ2-2	TGTGCCTGGAGTGTAACAGCAGGGGGCTTAGTTAGGACCGGGGAGCTGTTTTTT	CAWSVTAGGLVRTGELFF
-	TRBV7-2	13	-	TRBJ2-1	TGTGCCAGCAGCCCCCGACAGAACAATGAGCAGTTCTTC	CASSPRQNNEQFF
-	TRBV3-1/TRBV3-2	14	TRBD1	TRBJ1-5	TGTGCCAGCAGCCTCACAGGGGGCGATCAGCCCCAGCATTTT	CASSLTGGDQPQHF
-	TRBV6-2/TRBV6-3	15	-	TRBJ2-7	TGTGCCAGCAGTTACTTCGCGGGGGCGCGACACGAGCAGTACTTC	CASSYFAGARHEQYF
-	TRBV7-8	15	-	TRBJ2-7	TGTGCCAGCAGCTCGTCTCGGGGTTCGCTACGAGGGCAGTACTTC	CASSSSRGSLRGQYF
-	TRBV5-1	16	-	TRBJ2-6	TGCGCCAGCAGCAATAAGAGGGCATCTGGGGCCAACGTCCTGACTTTC	CASSNKRASGANVLTF
-	TRBV24-1	14	TRBD1	TRBJ1-1	TGTGCCACCAGTGAGGGACAGGGGAACACTGAAGCTTTCTTT	CATSEGQGNTEAFF
-	TRBV6-5	15	TRBD1	TRBJ1-2	TGTGCCAGCAGTTACTCTGCCTCGACAGGGGGAGGCTACACCTTC	CASSYSASTGGGYTF
-	TRBV6-1	16	TRBD2	TRBJ2-4	TGTGCCAGCAGTGAAGGGCTAGCGGGGGGGCTGAACATTCAGTACTTC	CASSEGLAGGLNIQYF
-	TRBV27	18	TRBD2	TRBJ2-7	TGTGCCAGCAGCCTTACCCCCCCGCCTAGCGGGAGGGCAGACGAGCAGTACTTC	CASSLTPPPSGRADEQYF
-	TRBV6-5	12	-	TRBJ2-7	TGTGCCAGCAGTTACGAGGGAAACGAGCAGTACTTC	CASSYEGNEQYF
once	TRBV30	12	-	TRBJ2-1	TGTGCCTGGACGAGGGTACGCAATGAGCAGTTCTTC	CAWTRVRNEQFF
-	TRBV18	16	TRBD1	TRBJ2-7	TGTGCCAGCTCACCGGAGGTAACAGGGGACCCCTACGAGCAGTACTTC	CASSPEVTGDPYEQYF
few	TRBV5-1	15	-	TRBJ1-2	TGCGCCAGCAGCCGGGACGGGGGAGCTAACTATGGCTACACCTTC	CASSRDGGANYGYTF
-	TRBV18	15	TRBD2	TRBJ2-5	TGTGCCAGCTCACCACGCGGGGGGGCCGAAGAGACCCAGTACTTC	CASSPRGGAEETQYF
once	TRBV28	16	-	TRBJ2-2	TGTGCCAGCAGTTCAAAGGGGATTCTGAACACCGGGGAGCTGTTTTTT	CASSSKGILNTGELFF
-	TRBV2	14	TRBD1	TRBJ2-6	TGTGCCAGCAGGACAGGGACTGGGGCCAACGTCCTGACTTTC	CASRTGTGANVLTF
-	TRBV10-3	17	TRBD1	TRBJ2-7	TGTGCCATCAGCGACAGGGGGCCTACAAGTAGCTCCTACGAGCAGTACTTC	CAISDRGPTSSSYEQYF
-	TRBV11-2	15	-	TRBJ2-7	TGTGCCAGCAGCTTCGAAAGGGACTCTGTCTACGAGCAGTACTTC	CASSFERDSVYEQYF
-	TRBV25-1	15	TRBD1	TRBJ2-2	TGTGCCAGCAGTGAATGGACAGGGGGCACCGGGGAGCTGTTTTTT	CASSEWTGGTGELFF
-	TRBV6-2/TRBV6-3	14	-	TRBJ2-5	TGTGCCAGCAGTGTAATCCCGACCCTCGGGGCCCAGTACTTC	CASSVIPTLGAQYF
few	TRBV19	15	TRBD1	TRBJ1-2	TGTGCCAGTACTGAGGGGACAGGGCCAAACTATGGCTACACCTTC	CASTEGTGPNYGYTF
once	TRBV5-1	15	-	TRBJ1-1	TGCGCCAGCAGCCTCCAAGGGGGGAGGGCCACTGAAGCTTTCTTT	CASSLQGGRATEAFF
-	TRBV12-3/TRBV12-4	12	TRBD1	TRBJ2-7	TGTGCCAGCAGCACAGGGGCCTACGAGCAGTACTTC	CASSTGAYEQYF
-	TRBV7-6	14	-	TRBJ1-1	TGCGCCAGCAGCTTAATCACGGGGAGCACTGAAGCTTTCTTT	CASSLITGSTEAFF
-	TRBV11-3	13	-	TRBJ2-5	TGTGCCAGCACCATTACACCCCAAGAGACCCAGTACTTC	CASTITPQETQYF
-	TRBV5-1	14	-	TRBJ2-2	TGCGCCAGCAGCTTGGCAGGGCTAGGCGGGGAGCTGTTTTTT	CASSLAGLGGELFF
-	TRBV5-4	16	TRBD2	TRBJ2-7	TGTGCCAGCAGCTTGGGATCTAGCGGGGCCCTCTACGAGCAGTACTTC	CASSLGSSGALYEQYF
-	TRBV2	16	TRBD1	TRBJ1-2	TGTGCCAGCAGTGAAGGAGGGACAGGGGGCGGCTATGGCTACACCTTC	CASSEGGTGGGYGYTF
-	TRBV7-9	14	TRBD1	TRBJ2-5	TGTGCCAGCAGCTCACAGGGGGAATGGGAGACCCAGTACTTC	CASSSQGEWETQYF
-	TRBV28	14	-	TRBJ2-3	TGTGCCAGCAGCCGCACTAGCAGTACAGATACGCAGTATTTT	CASSRTSSTDTQYF
-	TRBV2	12	-	TRBJ2-3	TGTGCCAGCACGTCAGGCACAGATACGCAGTATTTT	CASTSGTDTQYF
-	TRBV28	13	-	TRBJ2-7	TGTGCCAGCAGTCTTCAGGGTTGGGACGAGCAGTACTTC	CASSLQGWDEQYF
-	TRBV19	16	-	TRBJ1-2	TGTGCCAGTAGTATCTCCGGACAGAGACCTAACTATGGCTACACCTTC	CASSISGQRPNYGYTF
-	TRBV6-6	14	-	TRBJ1-1	TGTGCCAGCAGTTACTATTCAGGGAGGACTGAAGCTTTCTTT	CASSYYSGRTEAFF
-	TRBV7-7	15	-	TRBJ2-5	TGTGCTAGCAGCTTAGTCGACCGGAGCGGAGAGACCCAGTACTTC	CASSLVDRSGETQYF
-	TRBV2	12	-	TRBJ1-1	TGTGCCAGCAGTGTTGGCTGGGAGGAAGCTTTCTTT	CASSVGWEEAFF